Detailed here is one T cell receptor beta chain. Antigen unknown. This sample is part of a study of T cell responses to AZD1222 COVID-19 vaccine. Notes on the study in general: Two AZD1222 administrations were followed by greater Spike-specific TCR breadth and depth. Along spike, vaccine-associated CD4 TCRs were found throughout, with dominance at 160-218 and 743-854.

Repertoires were generated with immunoSEQ multiplex PCR, while TCRdb's copy carries only in-frame clones and drops some. The sample holds more than 100,000 clones; about 90% are singletons and the top ten take about 5%. V lost 7 bases, J lost 3 bases, and 10 bases lay in between. CDR1 LNHDA and CDR2 SQIVND come from the germline V gene (reference sequence). The CDR3 has 13 amino acids. The TCR comes from an adult in good health. V gene TRBV19 combines with J gene TRBJ1-3; D is uncertain. The sequencing used peripheral blood, collected on day 0 of AZD1222 vaccination. The CDR3 nucleotides are TGTGCCAGTATGTGGGGTCATGGAAACACCATATATTTT. It codes for CASMWGHGNTIYF.